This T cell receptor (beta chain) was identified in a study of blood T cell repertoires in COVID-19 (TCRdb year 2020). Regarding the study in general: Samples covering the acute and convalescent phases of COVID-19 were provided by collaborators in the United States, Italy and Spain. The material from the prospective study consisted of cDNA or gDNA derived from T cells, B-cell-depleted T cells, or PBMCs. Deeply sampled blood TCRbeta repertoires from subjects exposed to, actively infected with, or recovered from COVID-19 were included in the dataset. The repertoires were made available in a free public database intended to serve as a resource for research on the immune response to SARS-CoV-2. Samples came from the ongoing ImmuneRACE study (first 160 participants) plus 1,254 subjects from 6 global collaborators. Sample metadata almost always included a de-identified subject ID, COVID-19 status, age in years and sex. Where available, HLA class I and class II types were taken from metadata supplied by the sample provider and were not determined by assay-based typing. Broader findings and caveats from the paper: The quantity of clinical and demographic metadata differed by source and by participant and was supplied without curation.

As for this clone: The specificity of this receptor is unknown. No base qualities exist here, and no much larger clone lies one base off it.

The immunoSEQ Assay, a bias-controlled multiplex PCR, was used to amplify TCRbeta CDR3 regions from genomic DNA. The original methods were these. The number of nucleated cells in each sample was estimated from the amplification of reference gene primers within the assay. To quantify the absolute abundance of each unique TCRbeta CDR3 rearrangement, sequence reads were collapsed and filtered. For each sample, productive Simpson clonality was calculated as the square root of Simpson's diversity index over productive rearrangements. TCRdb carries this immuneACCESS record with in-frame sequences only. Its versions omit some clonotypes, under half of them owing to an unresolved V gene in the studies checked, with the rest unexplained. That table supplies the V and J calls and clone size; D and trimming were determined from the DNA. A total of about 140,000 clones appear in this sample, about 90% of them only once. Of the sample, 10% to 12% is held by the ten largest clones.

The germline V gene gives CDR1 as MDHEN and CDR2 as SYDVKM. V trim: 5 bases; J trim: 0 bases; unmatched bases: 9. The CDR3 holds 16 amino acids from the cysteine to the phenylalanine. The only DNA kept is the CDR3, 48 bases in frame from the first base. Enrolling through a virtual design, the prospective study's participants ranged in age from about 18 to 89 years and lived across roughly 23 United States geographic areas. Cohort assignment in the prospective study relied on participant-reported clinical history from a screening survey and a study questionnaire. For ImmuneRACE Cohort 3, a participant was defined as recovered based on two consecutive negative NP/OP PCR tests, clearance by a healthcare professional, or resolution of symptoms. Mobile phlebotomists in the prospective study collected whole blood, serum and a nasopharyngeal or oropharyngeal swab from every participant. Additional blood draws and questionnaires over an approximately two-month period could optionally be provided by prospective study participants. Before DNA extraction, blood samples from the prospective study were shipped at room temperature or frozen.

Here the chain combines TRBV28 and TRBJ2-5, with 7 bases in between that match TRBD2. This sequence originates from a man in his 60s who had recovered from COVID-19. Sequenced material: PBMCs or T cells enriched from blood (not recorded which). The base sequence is TGTGCCAGCAGTGGAGTCACTAGCGTCAACCAAGAGACCCAGTACTTC. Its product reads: CASSGVTSVNQETQYF.